The next 9 T cell receptor beta chains were all read from a single sample in a study of low-dose radiotherapy and immunotherapy resistance in tumors (dated by TCRdb to between 2021 and 2022). The data were produced on an Illumina HiSeq 2500. Superscript III and a set of TRAV- and TRBV-specific primers were used to synthesize first-strand cDNA, so that both TCRalpha and TCRbeta chains were covered. A roughly 18-cycle PCR with Phusion amplified the TCRs, pairing a constant-region primer with the adapter that was attached to the V primers. Using fastp at Q25 and MiXCR, TCRdb reprocessed the public reads and kept productive beta chains. Each record represents a unique CDR3 protein, reported with the most common genes and DNA among its rows. The sample yields more than 50,000 distinct CDR3 sequences; 20% to 25% were counted once. 5.5% to 6% of the sample lies in the top ten. The meaning of the sample's time point label: before trial treatment.

The material was PBMCs, obtained before treatment. Receptors were obtained from a male donor with prostate cancer.

This clonotype was recorded many times. The chain recombines TRBV5-1 with TRBJ1-1; D not resolved. Trimming left V 5 bases short and J 1 base short, with 9 bases between. CDR3 length: 13 residues. Germline-derived CDR1 and CDR2 are SGHRS and YFSETQ. The CDR3 DNA is TGCGCCAGCAGTTCCGGTCGGAACACTGAAGCTTTCTTT. The encoded protein is CASSSGRNTEAFF.

There are many counts of this clonotype. The chain joins TRBV10-3 to TRBJ2-2, with TRBD1 identical over 11 bases. The CDR3 spans 17 residues. From germline, CDR1 is ENHRY and CDR2 SYGVKD. The V segment lost 11 bases and the J segment 3 bases; nucleotides outside the gene matches: 14. The CDR3: CAVGSQPGQGDTGELFF. The CDR3 DNA sequence: TGTGCCGTCGGGAGTCAGCCGGGACAGGGGGACACCGGGGAGCTGTTTTTT.

This clonotype has a count of ten or more. The chain employs TRBV9 and TRBJ2-1; D call uncertain. V lost 0 bases and J 9 bases, leaving 4 bases between the germline ends. Germline V gene sequence: CDR1 SGDLS, CDR2 YYNGEE. The CDR3 has 11 amino acids. The CDR3 reads CASSVESEQFF. In DNA form, the CDR3 reads TGTGCCAGCAGCGTAGAAAGTGAGCAGTTCTTC.

This clonotype was seen many times. The V gene is TRBV3-1, the J gene TRBJ2-4; D not resolved. V lost 6 bases and J lost 1, with 16 bases in between. Germline V gene data show CDR1 as LGHDT and CDR2 as YNNKEL (reference sequence). The CDR3 spans 16 residues. CDR3 residues: CASSPALSLAKNIQYF. The DNA for the CDR3 is TGTGCCAGCAGTCCGGCCCTCAGCCTGGCCAAAAACATTCAGTACTTC.

This clonotype has a count of ten or more. The gene calls are TRBV9 and TRBJ1-1; 11 nucleotides align to TRBD1. The CDR3 covers 15 residues. Germline V CDR1 and CDR2: SGDLS, YYNGEE. With 4 bases clipped from V and 4 bases from J, the junction kept 6 bases outside the gene matches. The CDR3 sequence: CASSIAGTGGTEAFF. The CDR3 DNA reads TGTGCCAGCAGCATAGCCGGGACAGGGGGCACTGAAGCTTTCTTT.

The sample holds many counts of this clonotype. This chain links TRBV3-1 with TRBJ1-5; D unresolved. Trimming shortened V by 1 base and J by 2 bases, and 9 bases separated the two germline ends. CDR3 length: 15 residues. Per the germline V gene, CDR1 is LGHDT and CDR2 is YNNKEL (reference sequence). The CDR3 coding sequence is TGTGCCAGCAGCCAAGCGGGGTACGGCAATCAGCCCCAGCATTTT. Translating gives CASSQAGYGNQPQHF.

The chain joins TRBV28 to TRBJ1-2; 12 bases fit TRBD1. Germline V CDR1 and CDR2: MDHEN, SYDVKM. J gave up 5 bases and V 1 base, and 11 bases lay outside the gene matches. CDR3 length equals 18 residues. CDR3 nucleotides: TGTGCCAGCAGTTTATTGGGGCTTTCGGGACAGGGGGCTTATGGCTACACCTTC. Its translation: CASSLLGLSGQGAYGYTF.

This clonotype has a count of ten or more. This rearrangement joins TRBV14 to TRBJ1-2; 7 nucleotides align to TRBD1. CDR3 length equals 16 residues. The ends lost 1 base at V and 6 bases at J; junction bases unmatched: 11. Looked up from germline, CDR1 is SGHDN and CDR2 is FVKESK. CDR3 in DNA: TGTGCCAGCAGCCAAGTCCGTGACAGGGAAAGGGATGGCTACACCTTC. This codes for CASSQVRDRERDGYTF.

The chain combines TRBV6-5 with TRBJ2-4; no reliable D call. Trimming took off 6 bases at V and 9 bases at J, with 15 bases between the two ends. Germline-derived CDR1 and CDR2 are MNHEY and SVGAGI. This CDR3 has 13 residues. The CDR3 DNA is TGTGCCAGCAGACCAACAGCTTTGGGCATTCAGTACTTC. This sequence encodes CASRPTALGIQYF.